Below, 23 T cell receptor beta chains from the same sample are listed, as sequenced in a study of identical twins. TCRdb used MiXCR to reprocess the 5' RACE reads, holding one entry per CDR3 protein. Of approximately 140,000 distinct CDR3 sequences listed, roughly 3.3% are singletons. Sample: memory T cells sorted from blood. All receptors derive from a man in his late teens or twenties in good health.

This clonotype was observed at least ten times. The chain joins TRBV12-3 or TRBV12-4 to TRBJ1-3; D remains unclear. The CDR3 has 12 residues. Trimming removed 8 bases from V and 2 bases from J, with 7 bases in between. CDR3 nucleotides: TGTGCCAGCCAACAACCTGGAAACACCATATATTTT. Its protein product is CASQQPGNTIYF.

At least ten counts were recorded for this clonotype. The rearrangement uses TRBV28 and TRBJ2-7; the D gene is possibly TRBD1 (5 bases). Germline V gene lookup returns CDR1 MDHEN and CDR2 SYDVKM. Trimming pared 5 bases from V and 4 bases from J, leaving 15 bases between. This CDR3 is 14 amino acids long. In DNA, the CDR3 is TGTGCCAGCAGTCGACAGTGGGGTGGATACGAGCAGTACTTC. Amino acids: CASSRQWGGYEQYF.

In this sample, this clonotype turned up many times. The chain couples TRBV27 to TRBJ1-4, with 10 bases matching TRBD1. J was trimmed by 8 bases and V by 9 bases; bases with no gene match: 18. This CDR3 spans 17 amino acids. CDR1 and CDR2 from the germline V gene are MNHEY and SMNVEV (reference sequence). CDR3 region: CARGNSGTGEEHEKLFF. The DNA of the CDR3 is TGTGCCAGGGGAAATTCCGGGACAGGGGAAGAGCACGAAAAACTGTTTTTT.

This clonotype was seen ten or more times. V is TRBV27 and J is TRBJ2-5; perhaps D is TRBD1 or TRBD2 (6 bases each). The CDR3 is 18 amino acids. In germline, CDR1 is MNHEY, CDR2 SMNVEV (reference sequence). V lost 2 bases, J lost 2 bases, and 21 bases lay in between. CDR3 DNA sequence: TGTGCCAGCAGTTTAAGACCGGGCAAAGGAGGGGGTCAAGAGACCCAGTACTTC. Translating it yields CASSLRPGKGGGQETQYF.

This clonotype came up many times. The chain carries TRBV20-1 and TRBJ2-1; 7 positions agree with TRBD2. Germline trimming cut 3 bases from V and 6 bases from J; bases unmatched to any gene: 11. This CDR3 region has 15 residues. Germline CDR1 reads DFQATT; CDR2 reads SNEGSKA (reference sequence). CDR3 sequence: CSARLTSARLNEQFF. The CDR3 DNA reads TGCAGTGCTAGGCTCACTAGCGCGAGGCTCAATGAGCAGTTCTTC.

This clonotype was observed at least ten times. This chain links TRBV2 with TRBJ2-1; 9 bases are a match to TRBD1. CDR3 size: 14 residues. Looked up from germline, CDR1 is SNHLY and CDR2 is FYNNEI. V lost 6 bases and J lost 6; bases outside the gene matches: 6. The CDR3: CASSQGQGGNEQFF. The CDR3 region has the DNA TGTGCCAGCAGCCAGGGACAGGGAGGCAATGAGCAGTTCTTC. Combining the CDR3 with reference TRBV2 and TRBJ2-1 gives the whole variable domain EPEVTQTPSHQVTQMGQEVILRCVPISNHLYFYWYRQILGQKVEFLVSFYNNEISEKSEIFDDQFSVERPDGSNFTLKIRSTKLEDSAMYFCASSQGQGGNEQFFGPGTRLTVL.

At least ten counts were recorded for this clonotype. The chain uses TRBV7-2 and TRBJ2-2; tentatively, D is TRBD1 or TRBD2 (5 bases each). Trimming took 5 bases from V and 6 from J, leaving 10 bases between them. Germline V gives CDR1 SGHTA, CDR2 FQGNSA. The length of the CDR3 is 13 residues. CDR3 residues: CASSPGRPGELFF. For the CDR3, the DNA is TGTGCCAGCAGCCCAGGGAGACCCGGGGAGCTGTTTTTT. Full variable domain (missing parts from reference TRBV7-2 and TRBJ2-2): GAGVSQSPSNKVTEKGKDVELRCDPISGHTALYWYRQSLGQGLEFLIYFQGNSAPDKSGLPSDRFSAERTGGSVSTLTIQRTQQEDSAVYLCASSPGRPGELFFGEGSRLTVL.

This clonotype was recorded many times. The chain uses TRBV7-6 and TRBJ2-3; 8 nucleotides align to TRBD2. Trimming took 5 bases from V and 15 from J; bases not matched to a gene: 16. CDR1 is SGHVS and CDR2 is FNYEAQ in the germline V gene. The CDR3 consists of 14 residues. The CDR3 DNA reads TGTGCCAGCAGCAGGGGAACCGGGACTAGGATGGTCTATTTT. Translated, it gives CASSRGTGTRMVYF.

This clonotype was observed a few times. This rearrangement joins TRBV20-1 to TRBJ1-5; D gene unclear. CDR3 length: 15 residues. CDR1 and CDR2 (germline): DFQATT, SNEGSKA (reference sequence). Trimming took off 3 bases at V and 1 base at J, with 13 bases between the two ends. The CDR3 protein is CSARTSGISNQPQHF. CDR3 sequence (DNA): TGCAGTGCTAGGACCTCCGGGATAAGCAATCAGCCCCAGCATTTT.

This clonotype has a count of ten or more. V and J are TRBV7-3 and TRBJ2-1; TRBD2 is a possible D gene (6 bases). CDR1 SGHTA and CDR2 FQGTGA come from the germline V gene. The V and J ends lost 2 bases and 4 bases respectively, with 18 bases between them. The CDR3 covers 17 residues. The CDR3 is CASSLLPTGLDYNEQFF. In DNA form, the CDR3 reads TGTGCCAGCAGCTTACTCCCAACGGGACTTGATTACAATGAGCAGTTCTTC. The full variable domain, completed using reference TRBV7-3 and TRBJ2-1, is GAGVSQTPSNKVTEKGKYVELRCDPISGHTALYWYRQSLGQGPEFLIYFQGTGAADDSGLPNDRFFAVRPEGSVSTLKIQRTERGDSAVYLCASSLLPTGLDYNEQFFGPGTRLTVL.

This clonotype has ten or more counts. The V gene is TRBV12-3 or TRBV12-4, the J gene TRBJ2-7; the D gene could be TRBD1 or TRBD2 (5 bases each). CDR3 size: 15 residues. Trimming pared 4 bases from V and 5 bases from J, leaving 18 bases between. The CDR3, as DNA: TGTGCCAGCAGTTCCCTCGAGGCCAGGGACCACGAGCAGTACTTC. Protein: CASSSLEARDHEQYF.

This clonotype showed up many times. V gene TRBV12-3 or TRBV12-4 combines with J gene TRBJ2-7; D remains ambiguous. Trimming stripped 1 base from V and 4 bases from J, with 14 bases between. The CDR3 has 15 residues. In DNA, the CDR3 is TGTGCCAGCAGTTTAGGGCTCGAGCAACTATACGAGCAGTACTTC. Protein: CASSLGLEQLYEQYF.

This clonotype appeared many times. This chain links TRBV9 with TRBJ2-1; possibly TRBD1 or TRBD2 for D (5 bases each). CDR3 size: 14 residues. V was shortened by 7 bases and J by 7 bases, with 18 bases between the two germline ends. Germline V gene lookup returns CDR1 SGDLS and CDR2 YYNGEE. The CDR3 loop reads CASGGPAAENEQFF. CDR3 DNA sequence: TGTGCCAGCGGGGGACCCGCAGCTGAGAATGAGCAGTTCTTC.

J is TRBJ2-7 and V is TRBV23-1; 7 nucleotides line up with TRBD2. TRBV23-1 is classed as an ORF, of uncertain function. The CDR3 sequence is 14 residues long. J gave up 0 bases and V 1 base, and 0 bases lay outside the gene matches. CDR3 DNA sequence: TGCGCCAGCAGTCAATGCGGGAGCTCCTACGAGCAGTACGTC. Translation gives CASSQCGSSYEQYV.

This clonotype was picked up many times. V is TRBV5-6 and J is TRBJ2-2; D is undetermined. The CDR3 has 11 residues. Germline assignment: CDR1 SGHDT and CDR2 YYEEEE. V was cut by 2 bases and J by 6 bases, with 2 bases left in between. The CDR3 reads CASSFSGELFF. CDR3 nucleotides: TGTGCCAGCAGCTTTTCCGGGGAGCTGTTTTTT.

This clonotype was detected many times. The chain is built from TRBV6-2 or TRBV6-3 and TRBJ2-4, with 9 bases identical to TRBD1. V lost 5 bases, J lost 6 bases, and 8 bases stayed unmatched. The CDR3 sequence is 15 residues long. CDR1 and CDR2 (germline): MNHEY, SVGEGT. The CDR3 loop is CASSPPGQGLNIQYF. Here the CDR3 DNA reads TGTGCCAGCAGTCCACCGGGACAGGGACTAAACATTCAGTACTTC.

This clonotype was detected many times. The chain joins TRBV10-3 to TRBJ1-6; D may be TRBD1 (5 bases). The V end lost 11 bases, the J end lost 6 bases, and 14 bases lay between the germline ends. The CDR3 is 13 residues long. The germline CDR1 and CDR2 sequences are ENHRY and SYGVKD. The CDR3 here is CAVGDGINSPLHF. As DNA, the CDR3 is TGTGCCGTGGGGGACGGTATTAATTCACCCCTCCACTTT.

This clonotype was detected ten times or more. The chain joins TRBV6-2 or TRBV6-3 to TRBJ1-5, with unresolved D. This CDR3 is 14 amino acids long. Germline lookup yields CDR1 MNHEY and CDR2 SVGEGT. V lost 2 bases to trimming and J lost 3 bases, with 8 bases between them. The DNA of the CDR3 is TGTGCCAGCAGTTACGACACCCACAATCAGCCCCAGCATTTT. It encodes CASSYDTHNQPQHF.

This clonotype was counted at least ten times. This sequence joins TRBV6-1 and TRBJ1-2; perhaps TRBD1 as D (5 bases). There are 15 residues in the CDR3. Between the trimmed V and J ends, which lost 5 bases and 8 bases, there was a span of 21 bases. Germline loops: CDR1 MNHNS, CDR2 SASEGT. The CDR3 DNA follows: TGTGCCAGCAGTATCGGGCTGGCGGGACTGTACGGCTACACCTTC. It translates to CASSIGLAGLYGYTF.

This clonotype was recorded many times. The chain recombines TRBV24-1 with TRBJ2-1; D remains ambiguous. The CDR3 covers 12 residues. V dropped 7 bases and J dropped 12 bases, with 15 bases sitting between them. Germline CDR1 reads KGHDR; CDR2 reads SFDVKD. CDR3 nucleotide sequence: TGTGCCACCAGCACCTTTTCTCTGGGGCAGTTCTTC. This codes for CATSTFSLGQFF.

This clonotype was counted ten times or more. V gene TRBV18 combines with J gene TRBJ2-7; no firm D call. The CDR3 covers 13 residues. Trimming removed 1 base at V and 6 bases at J, with 10 bases between. Germline loops: CDR1 KGHSH, CDR2 LQKENI. As DNA, the CDR3 is TGTGCCAGCTCACCACAATTCCGGGCCGAGCAGTACGTC. Translation gives CASSPQFRAEQYV.

This clonotype was observed many times. This rearrangement joins TRBV6-5 to TRBJ2-1; TRBD1 might be the D (6 bases). CDR3 length: 18 amino acids. Trimming stripped 2 bases from V and 3 bases from J, with 20 bases between. CDR1 is MNHEY, CDR2 SVGAGI, per germline. The DNA of the CDR3 is TGTGCCAGCAGTTACGAGTTGGGGGCGAAACCTCACTACAATGAGCAGTTCTTC. It is translated as CASSYELGAKPHYNEQFF.

The chain couples TRBV15 to TRBJ2-7; D is ambiguous. The CDR3 runs 11 residues. Trimming took off 9 bases at V and 7 bases at J, with 13 bases between the two ends. Germline V gives CDR1 LNHNV, CDR2 YYDKDF (reference sequence). This CDR3 is CATALGQEQYF. The DNA of the CDR3 is TGTGCCACTGCTCTTGGTCAAGAGCAGTACTTC.